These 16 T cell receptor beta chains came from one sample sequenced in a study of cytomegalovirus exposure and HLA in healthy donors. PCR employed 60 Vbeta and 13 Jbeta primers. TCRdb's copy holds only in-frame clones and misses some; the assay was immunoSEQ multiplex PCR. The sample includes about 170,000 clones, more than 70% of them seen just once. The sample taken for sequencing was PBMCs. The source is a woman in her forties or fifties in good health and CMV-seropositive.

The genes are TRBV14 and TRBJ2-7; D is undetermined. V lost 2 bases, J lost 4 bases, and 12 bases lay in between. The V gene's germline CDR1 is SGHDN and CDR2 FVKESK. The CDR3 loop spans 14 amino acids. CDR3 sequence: CASSQISSVYEQYF. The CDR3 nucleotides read TGTGCCAGCAGCCAAATTTCCAGTGTGTACGAGCAGTACTTC.

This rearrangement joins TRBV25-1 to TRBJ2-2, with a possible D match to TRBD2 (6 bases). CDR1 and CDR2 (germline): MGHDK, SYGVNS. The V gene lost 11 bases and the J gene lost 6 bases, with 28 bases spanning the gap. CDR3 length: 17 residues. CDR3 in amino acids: CASVWKGREWAAGELFF. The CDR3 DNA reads TGTGCCTCCGTCTGGAAGGGACGGGAGTGGGCCGCCGGGGAGCTGTTTTTT.

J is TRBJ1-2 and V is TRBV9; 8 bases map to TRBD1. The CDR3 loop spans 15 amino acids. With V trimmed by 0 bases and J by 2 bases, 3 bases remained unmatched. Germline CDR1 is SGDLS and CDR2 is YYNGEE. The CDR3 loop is CASSVAGGLNYGYTF. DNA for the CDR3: TGTGCCAGCAGCGTAGCAGGGGGCCTCAACTATGGCTACACCTTC. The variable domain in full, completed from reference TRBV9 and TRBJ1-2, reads DSGVTQTPKHLITATGQRVTLRCSPRSGDLSVYWYQQSLDQGLQFLIQYYNGEERAKGNILERFSAQQFPDLHSELNLSSLELGDSALYFCASSVAGGLNYGYTFGSGTRLTVV.

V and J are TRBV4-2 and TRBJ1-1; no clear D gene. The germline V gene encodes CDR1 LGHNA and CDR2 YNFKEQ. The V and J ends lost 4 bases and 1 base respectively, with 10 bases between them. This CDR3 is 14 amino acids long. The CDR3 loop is CASSPGNSNTEAFF. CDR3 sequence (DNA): TGTGCCAGCAGCCCCGGGAACTCGAACACTGAAGCTTTCTTT.

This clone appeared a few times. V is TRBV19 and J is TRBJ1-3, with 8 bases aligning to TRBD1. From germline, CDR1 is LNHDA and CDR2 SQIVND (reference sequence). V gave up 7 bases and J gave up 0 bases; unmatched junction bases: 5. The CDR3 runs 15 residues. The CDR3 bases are TGTGCCAGTACCCGACAGGGGACCTCTGGAAACACCATATATTTT. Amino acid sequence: CASTRQGTSGNTIYF.

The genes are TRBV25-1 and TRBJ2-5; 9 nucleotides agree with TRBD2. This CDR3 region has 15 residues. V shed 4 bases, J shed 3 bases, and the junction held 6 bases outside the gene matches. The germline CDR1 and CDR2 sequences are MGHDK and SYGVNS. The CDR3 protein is CASSAGSSGEETQYF. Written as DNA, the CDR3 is TGTGCCAGCAGTGCTGGTTCTAGCGGGGAAGAGACCCAGTACTTC.

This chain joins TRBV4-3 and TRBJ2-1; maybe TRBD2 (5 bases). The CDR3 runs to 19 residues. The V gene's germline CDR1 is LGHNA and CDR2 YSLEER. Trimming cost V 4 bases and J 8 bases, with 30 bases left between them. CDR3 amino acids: CASSLSLGIVGLDRDEQFF. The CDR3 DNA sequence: TGCGCCAGCAGCCTATCCTTGGGAATCGTAGGACTTGACCGAGATGAGCAGTTCTTC.

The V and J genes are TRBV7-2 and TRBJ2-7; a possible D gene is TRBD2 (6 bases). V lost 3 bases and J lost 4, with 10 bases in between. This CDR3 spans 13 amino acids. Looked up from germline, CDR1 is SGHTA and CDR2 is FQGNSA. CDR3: CASSLVAEYEQYF. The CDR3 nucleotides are TGTGCCAGCAGCTTGGTAGCGGAATACGAGCAGTACTTC.

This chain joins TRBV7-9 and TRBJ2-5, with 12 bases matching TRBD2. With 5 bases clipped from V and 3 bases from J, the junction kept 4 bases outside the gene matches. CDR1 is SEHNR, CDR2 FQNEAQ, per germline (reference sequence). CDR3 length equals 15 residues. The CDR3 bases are TGTGCCAGCAGCCCTGGACTAGCGGGGAAAGAGACCCAGTACTTC. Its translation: CASSPGLAGKETQYF.

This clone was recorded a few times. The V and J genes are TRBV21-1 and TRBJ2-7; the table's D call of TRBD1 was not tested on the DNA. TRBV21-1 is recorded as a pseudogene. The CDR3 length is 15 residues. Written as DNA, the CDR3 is TGTGCCAGCAGCAAACGACAGGGGGTTAGATACGAGCAGTACTTC. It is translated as CASSKRQGVRYEQYF.

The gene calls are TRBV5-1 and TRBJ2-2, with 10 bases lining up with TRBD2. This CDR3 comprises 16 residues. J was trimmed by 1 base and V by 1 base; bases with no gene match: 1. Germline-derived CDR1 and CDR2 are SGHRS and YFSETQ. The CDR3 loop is CASSLRLAGNTGELFF. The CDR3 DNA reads TGCGCCAGCAGCTTGCGACTAGCGGGGAACACCGGGGAGCTGTTTTTT.

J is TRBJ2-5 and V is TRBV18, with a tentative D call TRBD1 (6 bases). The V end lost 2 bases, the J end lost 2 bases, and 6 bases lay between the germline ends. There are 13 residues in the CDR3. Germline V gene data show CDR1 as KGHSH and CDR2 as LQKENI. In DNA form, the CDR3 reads TGTGCCAGCTCACCAGGGACACAAGAGACCCAGTACTTC. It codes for CASSPGTQETQYF.

CDR3 DNA: TGTGCCAGCAGCGTAGAGCAGGGCCGGTACTATGGCTACACCTTC. Encoded protein: CASSVEQGRYYGYTF. This sequence joins TRBV9 and TRBJ1-2; possible D gene TRBD1, 5 bases. Trimming cost V 0 bases and J 3 bases, with 12 bases left between them. In germline, CDR1 is SGDLS, CDR2 YYNGEE. CDR3 length equals 15 residues.

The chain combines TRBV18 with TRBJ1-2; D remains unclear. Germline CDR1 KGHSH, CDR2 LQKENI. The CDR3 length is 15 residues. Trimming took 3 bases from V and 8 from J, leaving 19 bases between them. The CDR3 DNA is TGTGCCAGCTCACCTGAGGAGGGTCGATTGGAGGGCTACACCTTC. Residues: CASSPEEGRLEGYTF.

CDR3 nucleotides: TGTGCCAGCAGTCCCCGCGGGAGGAATGAGCAGTTCTTC. Protein: CASSPRGRNEQFF. J is TRBJ2-1 and V is TRBV28, with 8 nucleotides matching TRBD2. This CDR3 comprises 13 residues. In germline, CDR1 is MDHEN, CDR2 SYDVKM. Germline trimming cut 5 bases from V and 7 bases from J; bases unmatched to any gene: 4.

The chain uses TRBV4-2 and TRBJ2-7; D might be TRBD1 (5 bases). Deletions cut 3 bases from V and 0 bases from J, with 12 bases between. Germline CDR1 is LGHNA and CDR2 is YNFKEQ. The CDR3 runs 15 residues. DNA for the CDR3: TGTGCCAGCAGCCACCCAGGGTCCTTCTCCTACGAGCAGTACTTC. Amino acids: CASSHPGSFSYEQYF.